This T cell receptor beta chain was sequenced during a study of T-cell reconstitution after alpha-beta-depleted transplantation in children. This clonotype was seen more than once but under ten times. Using unique molecular identifiers, the investigators prepared the TCRbeta library. Each CDR3 protein gets one entry after TCRdb re-called the PCR reads with MiXCR. The sample gives a few hundred thousand distinct CDR3 sequences, under 15% of which show up once; about 5.6% is in the top ten. Sequences were derived from PBMCs from the stem cell graft donor, sampled from the stem cell graft. The sequence came from a human donor who donated a stem cell graft to a child with combined immunodeficiency.

The CDR3, as DNA: TGTGCCAGCAGTTTAGAGACTAGCTCCGGCACAGATACGCAGTATTTT. Translating it yields CASSLETSSGTDTQYF. The chain employs TRBV12-3 or TRBV12-4 and TRBJ2-3; 7 nucleotides match TRBD2. Losses at the gene ends were 1 base for V and 1 base for J; bases not matched to a gene: 5. This CDR3 contains 16 residues.